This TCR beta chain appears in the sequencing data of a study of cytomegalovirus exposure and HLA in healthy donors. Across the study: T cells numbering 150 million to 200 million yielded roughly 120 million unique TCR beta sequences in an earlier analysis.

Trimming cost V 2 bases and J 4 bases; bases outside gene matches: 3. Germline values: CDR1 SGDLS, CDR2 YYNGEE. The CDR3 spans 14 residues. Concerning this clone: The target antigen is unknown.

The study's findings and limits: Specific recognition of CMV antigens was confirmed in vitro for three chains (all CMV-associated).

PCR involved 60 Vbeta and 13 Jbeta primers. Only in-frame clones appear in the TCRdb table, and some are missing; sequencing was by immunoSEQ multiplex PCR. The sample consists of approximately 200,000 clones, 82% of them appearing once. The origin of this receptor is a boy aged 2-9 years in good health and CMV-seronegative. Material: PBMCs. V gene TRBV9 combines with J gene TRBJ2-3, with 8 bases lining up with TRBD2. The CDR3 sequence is CASSVGGASDTQYF. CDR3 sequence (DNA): TGTGCCAGCAGCGTCGGGGGGGCATCAGATACGCAGTATTTT.